This T cell receptor (beta chain) was recovered during a study of cytomegalovirus exposure and HLA in healthy donors. Concerning this clone: Its antigen remains unidentified.

V lost 4 bases and J 2 bases, leaving 6 bases between the germline ends. The CDR3 contains 13 residues. In germline, CDR1 is SNHLY, CDR2 FYNNEI. Researchers ran the PCR with 60 Vbeta and 13 Jbeta primers. Sequenced by immunoSEQ multiplex PCR; TCRdb stores in-frame clones only, minus some. In the table there are around 100,000 clones, around 81% of which are singletons. Overall study findings and caveats: In vitro, three CMV-associated chains proved specific for CMV antigens. Likely technical artifact: a cluster of highly shared sequence variants. When a later analysis compared HLA-associated TCR beta chains with equally common others, the HLA-associated chains turned out to be more clonally expanded and to have lower generation probabilities. For most TCR beta V segments, an earlier analysis put the productive rate at about 90% or about 30% of the time.

The sequence was collected from a man aged 35 to 55 in good health and CMV-seropositive. The chain couples TRBV2 to TRBJ2-1; tentative D call: TRBD1 (6 bases). Sequencing was done on a sample of PBMCs. The CDR3 DNA sequence: TGTGCCAGCAGTGGGACAGCCTACAATGAGCAGTTCTTC. It encodes CASSGTAYNEQFF.